A selection of T cell receptor beta chains follows, all from one sample in a study of cytomegalovirus exposure and HLA in healthy donors. Clones were read by immunoSEQ multiplex PCR, and TCRdb kept only the in-frame ones, dropping some. The sample has 100,000 to 150,000 clones, 89% seen once. The material sequenced was PBMCs. The source of these receptors is a woman under 30 in good health and CMV-seronegative. Each CDR3 is given with its conserved first and last residue. A D gene is named only where the DNA matches it firmly. The size field is filled for only some rows; it gives once, few, many or a size class.

clone_size: few; v_call: TRBV9; d_call: -; j_call: TRBJ2-7; cdr3_nt: TGTGCCAGCAGCGTAGATGGGGGGAGTTACTACGAGCAGTACTTC; cdr3_aa: CASSVDGGSYYEQYF
clone_size: -; v_call: TRBV27; d_call: TRBD2; j_call: TRBJ2-1; cdr3_nt: TGTGCCAGCAGTTTATCCACTAGCGGCAATGAGCAGTTCTTC; cdr3_aa: CASSLSTSGNEQFF
clone_size: -; v_call: TRBV5-1; d_call: -; j_call: TRBJ1-4; cdr3_nt: TGCGCCAGCAGCTTGGGACAGCTGAGGGAAAAACTGTTTTTT; cdr3_aa: CASSLGQLREKLFF
clone_size: -; v_call: TRBV4-1; d_call: TRBD1; j_call: TRBJ1-2; cdr3_nt: TGCGCCAGCAGCCTCCCCGGGACAGGGGGTTCGGGGGGCTACACCTTC; cdr3_aa: CASSLPGTGGSGGYTF
clone_size: -; v_call: TRBV7-7; d_call: -; j_call: TRBJ2-3; cdr3_nt: TGTGCTAGCAGCTTAGATGTGACGGGTAGTCGGCCCCTCTCTGGCACAGATACGCAGTATTTT; cdr3_aa: CASSLDVTGSRPLSGTDTQYF
clone_size: -; v_call: TRBV27; d_call: -; j_call: TRBJ2-7; cdr3_nt: TGTGCCAGCAGTTCAGACGGACACTACGAGCAGTACTTC; cdr3_aa: CASSSDGHYEQYF
clone_size: -; v_call: TRBV28; d_call: -; j_call: TRBJ2-1; cdr3_nt: TGTGCCAGCAGTTCCGCCTCGGAGGGGCGCAACAATGAGCAGTTCTTC; cdr3_aa: CASSSASEGRNNEQFF
clone_size: -; v_call: TRBV6-5; d_call: -; j_call: TRBJ1-3; cdr3_nt: TGTGCCAGCAGTTTCGGGGAGGGGTTCTCTGGAAACACCATATATTTT; cdr3_aa: CASSFGEGFSGNTIYF
clone_size: -; v_call: TRBV7-9; d_call: TRBD2; j_call: TRBJ2-3; cdr3_nt: TGTGCCAGCAGCTTAGAAAGTTGGCGGGAGAGGCGGACAGATACGCAGTATTTT; cdr3_aa: CASSLESWRERRTDTQYF
clone_size: -; v_call: TRBV5-6; d_call: -; j_call: TRBJ2-4; cdr3_nt: TGTGCCAGCAGCTTATTGGACACCTCCCTCCTTCAGTACTTC; cdr3_aa: CASSLLDTSLLQYF
clone_size: -; v_call: TRBV5-1; d_call: -; j_call: TRBJ2-1; cdr3_nt: TGCGCCAGCAGCTCGAGCCCCGACAGGCCCGGTGAGCAGTTCTTC; cdr3_aa: CASSSSPDRPGEQFF
clone_size: -; v_call: TRBV13; d_call: -; j_call: TRBJ2-1; cdr3_nt: TGTGCCAGCAGCTTACATGAGGAGGGGTACAATGAGCAGTTCTTC; cdr3_aa: CASSLHEEGYNEQFF
clone_size: -; v_call: TRBV9; d_call: -; j_call: TRBJ2-5; cdr3_nt: TGTGCCAGCAGCGTAGGAGGGGAGACCCAGTACTTC; cdr3_aa: CASSVGGETQYF
clone_size: -; v_call: TRBV18; d_call: -; j_call: TRBJ2-1; cdr3_nt: TGTGCCAGCTCCCGGGACTCTTACAATGAGCAGTTCTTC; cdr3_aa: CASSRDSYNEQFF
clone_size: -; v_call: TRBV19; d_call: TRBD1; j_call: TRBJ2-2; cdr3_nt: TGTGCCACCTACACAGGGGGGACCGGGGAGCTGTTTTTT; cdr3_aa: CATYTGGTGELFF
clone_size: -; v_call: TRBV6-5; d_call: -; j_call: TRBJ1-1; cdr3_nt: TGTGCCAGCAGTTACTCGGTGGAGGGGACGGTCACTGAAGCTTTCTTT; cdr3_aa: CASSYSVEGTVTEAFF